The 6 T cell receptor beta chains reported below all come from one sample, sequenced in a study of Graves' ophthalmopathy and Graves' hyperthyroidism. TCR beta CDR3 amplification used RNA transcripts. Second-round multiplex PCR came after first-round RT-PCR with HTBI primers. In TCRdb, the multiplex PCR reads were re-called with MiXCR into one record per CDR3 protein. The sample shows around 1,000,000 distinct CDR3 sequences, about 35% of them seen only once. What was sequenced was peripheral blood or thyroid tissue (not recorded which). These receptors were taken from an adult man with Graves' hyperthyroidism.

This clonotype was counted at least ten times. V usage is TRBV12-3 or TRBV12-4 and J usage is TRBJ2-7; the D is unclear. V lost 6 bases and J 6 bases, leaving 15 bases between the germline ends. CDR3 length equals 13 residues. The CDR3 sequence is CASSPRVMREQYF. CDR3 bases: TGTGCCAGCAGCCCCCGCGTCATGCGCGAGCAGTACTTC.

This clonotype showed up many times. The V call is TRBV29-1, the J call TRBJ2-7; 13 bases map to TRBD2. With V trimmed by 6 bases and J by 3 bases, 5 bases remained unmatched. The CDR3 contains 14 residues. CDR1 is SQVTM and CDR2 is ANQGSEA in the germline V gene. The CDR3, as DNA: TGCAGCGTAGGTGGGACTAGCGGGAACTACGAGCAGTACTTC. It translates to CSVGGTSGNYEQYF.

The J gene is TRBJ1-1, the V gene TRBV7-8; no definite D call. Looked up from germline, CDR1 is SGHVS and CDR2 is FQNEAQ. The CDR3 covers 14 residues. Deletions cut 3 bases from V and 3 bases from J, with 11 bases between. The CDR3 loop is CASSLVGLDTEAFF. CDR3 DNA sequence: TGTGCCAGCAGCTTGGTGGGGTTAGACACTGAAGCTTTCTTT.

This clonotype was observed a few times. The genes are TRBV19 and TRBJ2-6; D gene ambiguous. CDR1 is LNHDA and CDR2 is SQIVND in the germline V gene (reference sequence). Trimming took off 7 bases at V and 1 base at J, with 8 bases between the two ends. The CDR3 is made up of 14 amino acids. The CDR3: CASMEPSGANVLTF. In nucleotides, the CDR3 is TGTGCCAGTATGGAGCCGTCTGGGGCCAACGTCCTGACTTTC.

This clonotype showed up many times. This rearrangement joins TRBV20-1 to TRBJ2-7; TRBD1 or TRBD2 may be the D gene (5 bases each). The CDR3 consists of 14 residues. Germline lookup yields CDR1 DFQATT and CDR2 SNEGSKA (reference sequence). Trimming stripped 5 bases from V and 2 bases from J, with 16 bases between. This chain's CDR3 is CSAALGRGAYEQYF. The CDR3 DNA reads TGCAGTGCTGCCCTGGGACGAGGCGCCTACGAGCAGTACTTC.

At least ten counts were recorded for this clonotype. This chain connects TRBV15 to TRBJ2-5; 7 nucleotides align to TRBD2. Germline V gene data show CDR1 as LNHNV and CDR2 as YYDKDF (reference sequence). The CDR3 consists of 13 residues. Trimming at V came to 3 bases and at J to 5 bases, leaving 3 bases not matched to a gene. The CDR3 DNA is TGTGCCACCAGCAGTGACGGGAGGGAGACCCAGTACTTC. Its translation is CATSSDGRETQYF. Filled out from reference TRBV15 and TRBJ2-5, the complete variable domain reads DAMVIQNPRYQVTQFGKPVTLSCSQTLNHNVMYWYQQKSSQAPKLLFHYYDKDFNNEADTPDNFQSRRPNTSFCFLDIRSPGLGDTAMYLCATSSDGRETQYFGPGTRLLVL.